This section outlines one T cell receptor beta chain sequence together with its context. Its antigen remains undetermined. One end of the junction fails to match germline, which may point to a read error. TCRdb lists the instrument as 454 GS FLX Titanium. A previously published linear amplification protocol was used to construct TCR libraries from 400 to 550 ng of total RNA. The Roche/454 Genome Sequencer with Titanium chemistry was used for sequencing. Regarding the original processing steps: A total of 75,000 to 85,000 rearranged TCR alpha transcripts were sequenced from about five of the healthy donors. Duplicate transcripts were removed, and each unique TCR clonotype was defined by its CDR3 junction following IMGT nomenclature. Using logistic regression in R 2.13.0, the researchers modeled CD4 versus CD8 status as a function of V and J genes, with an adjustment for donor effects and a Bonferroni correction for multiple testing. TCRdb trimmed public reads at Q25 via fastp, called clones via MiXCR and kept in-frame beta chains. Rows with one shared CDR3 protein collapse into an entry with the most common genes and DNA. These V and J calls are TCRdb output, not the study's own analysis. The sample profile shows about 180,000 distinct CDR3 sequences; around 74% of them were found once. The ten biggest clones cover less than 2.5% of the sample.

The record originates from a study of healthy donors' naive CD4 and CD8 T cells (dated by TCRdb to the mid-2010s). A note on the overall study: Donors were chosen to span three age groups (20-25, 40-50 and 60-70 years, more than five each), with mean age about 45 and half female. The TCR alpha libraries followed the same workflow as the beta chain, except for a newly designed primer set that covered all functional IMGT alpha gene variants. To examine how TCR variation is linked to lineage commitment, the study sequenced rearranged TCR alpha and beta chains from naive CD4+ and CD8+ T cells. Peripheral blood mononuclear cells were collected from approximately 18 healthy, unrelated individuals. Donors were HLA-typed by sequencing at HLA-A, -B, -C, -DRB1, -DQB1 and -DPB1 using the SBTexcellerator protocol, an ABI3130xl analyzer and SBTengine software. The paper's findings and limits, for the study overall: Bias between naive CD4+ and CD8+ cells was reportedly observed for most V and J gene segments, consistently across donors and independently of HLA genotype. Possible repertoire bias arising from homeostatic proliferation of naive T cells was not directly addressed. In both chains, CD4+ lineage was associated with a positively charged CDR3, and CD8+ lineage was associated with a negatively charged CDR3. V genes, J genes and CDR3 charge together appeared to explain 10% to 15% of CD4/CD8 propensity variance, in a largely additive manner. Because alpha and beta chains were sequenced in bulk and could not be paired, combined chain effects were not evaluated.

Including the terminal cysteine and phenylalanine, the CDR3 comprises 11 residues. This entry keeps only the CDR3 DNA: 33 bases, framed from base 1. The germline V gene (reference sequence) specifies MNHEY as CDR1 and SMNVEV as CDR2. Cells with a CD4+CD8-CD45RO-CD45RA+ profile were isolated by FACS and defined as naive CD4+ T cells, and those with a CD8+CD4-CD45RA+CD27bright profile were defined as naive CD8+ T cells. Sorting used antibodies against CD4 (RPA-T4), CD8 (SK1), CD27 (O323), CD45RA (HI100) and CD45RO (UCHL1). Sequencing input: naive CD4+ and CD8+ T cells sorted from blood, pooled from several donors. The intended sense of this specimen's cell subset or site label: FACS-sorted naive CD4+ (CD45RO-CD45RA+) and naive CD8+ (CD45RA+CD27bright) T cells. The chain uses TRBV27 and TRBJ2-1, with 8 junctional bases fitting TRBD1. The source of this sequence is a pool of human donors in good health; the sample pools cells from several healthy donors. CDR3 sequence: CASSLGQGELF. The DNA sequence is as follows: TGTGCCAGCAGCCTCGGACAGGGAGAGCTCTTC.